The table lists the clone carrying this T cell receptor (beta chain) with a few counts. Its antigen is still unknown. Trimming pared 3 bases from V and 7 bases from J, leaving 9 bases between. This CDR3 has 12 amino acids. CDR1 and CDR2 (germline): DFQATT, SNEGSKA (reference sequence). Via MiXCR, TCRdb re-called the reads, giving one row per CDR3 protein. The data show about 68,000 distinct CDR3 sequences, with roughly 60% seen just once and around 7.6% held by the top ten. The data are from a study of type 1 regulatory T cells. Background on the study: This in vitro CD4 product, T-allo10, is enriched for Tr1 cells and alloantigen-specific.

T-allo10 cells from the graft donor were described as anergic, host-alloantigen-specific, and alloantigen-specific suppressors. The sequence came from a human donor in good health. Sample: cultured T cells, either the whole culture or a sorted T cell fraction (not recorded which). Subset noted: Tr1-enriched cell product generated in vitro against host alloantigens. This chain joins TRBV20-1 and TRBJ1-4; D perhaps matches TRBD1 (6 bases). Here the CDR3 reads CSARAGVEKLFF. As DNA, the CDR3 is TGCAGTGCTAGGGCAGGGGTTGAAAAACTGTTTTTT.